Listed below are T cell receptor beta chains from one sample, sequenced in a study of blood T cell repertoires in COVID-19. TCRdb's table, derived via immunoSEQ multiplex PCR, lists solely in-frame clones and lacks some. This table holds 350,000 to 450,000 clones, about nine tenths found once. Sequenced material: PBMCs or T cells enriched from blood (not recorded which). The receptor set was obtained from a woman in her forties who had been exposed to COVID-19. Both conserved end residues are part of each CDR3. The D gene is left open where the match is weak. Clone size is not always given. Where it is, it says once, few, many or a class for expanded clones.

TRBV3-1/TRBV3-2,TRBJ2-3,TRBD1,-,16,CASSRRGPVGTDTQYF,TGTGCCAGCAGCCGTAGGGGGCCGGTAGGCACAGATACGCAGTATTTT
TRBV12-5,TRBJ2-7,TRBD2,-,17,CASGPSGGIIHRYEQYF,TGTGCTAGTGGTCCCTCGGGGGGGATTATCCACCGCTACGAGCAGTACTTC
TRBV5-1,TRBJ1-1,-,-,13,CASSWSKDTEAFF,TGCGCCAGCAGCTGGAGTAAGGACACTGAAGCTTTCTTT
TRBV29-1,TRBJ1-2,TRBD1,-,15,CSVEGGGQGRYGYTF,TGCAGCGTTGAAGGAGGGGGACAGGGCCGCTATGGCTACACCTTC
TRBV5-8,TRBJ2-7,TRBD1,-,13,CASAWDRGNEQYF,TGTGCCAGCGCATGGGACAGGGGGAACGAGCAGTACTTC
TRBV5-4,TRBJ1-2,-,-,12,CASSLRGEGYTF,TGTGCCAGCAGTCTAAGAGGAGAAGGCTACACCTTC
TRBV4-3,TRBJ1-2,-,-,16,CASSQTTDATRYGYTF,TGCGCCAGCAGCCAAACGACAGACGCTACCCGGTATGGCTACACCTTC
TRBV5-1,TRBJ2-7,TRBD2,-,13,CASSVSGGVEQYF,TGCGCCTCCAGCGTTAGCGGGGGAGTCGAGCAGTACTTC
TRBV4-3,TRBJ2-3,-,-,15,CASSHDRTGTDTQYF,TGCGCCAGCAGCCACGACCGGACAGGCACAGATACGCAGTATTTT
TRBV4-3,TRBJ2-7,-,-,14,CASSQRPGAYEQYF,TGCGCCAGCAGCCAGAGGCCAGGGGCCTACGAGCAGTACTTC
TRBV14,TRBJ1-2,TRBD1,few,14,CASSQKQGVNGYTF,TGTGCCAGCAGCCAAAAGCAGGGGGTTAATGGCTACACCTTC
TRBV5-4,TRBJ2-1,TRBD2,-,16,CASSLVRRGGYDEQFF,TGTGCCAGCAGCTTGGTTAGGCGGGGGGGCTACGATGAGCAGTTCTTC
TRBV7-9,TRBJ1-2,TRBD1,-,15,CASSWTGGKGYGYTF,TGTGCCAGCAGTTGGACAGGGGGAAAAGGGTATGGCTACACCTTC
TRBV18,TRBJ1-1,-,-,15,CASSDRPTGNTEAFF,TGTGCCAGCTCAGACAGGCCCACAGGGAACACTGAAGCTTTCTTT
TRBV7-9,TRBJ2-7,-,-,13,CASSLGAAHEQYF,TGTGCCAGCAGCTTAGGAGCCGCCCACGAGCAGTACTTC
TRBV7-2,TRBJ2-1,-,-,16,CASSLQGPGSYNEQFF,TGTGCCAGCAGCCTGCAGGGCCCAGGGTCCTACAATGAGCAGTTCTTC
TRBV6-2/TRBV6-3,TRBJ1-5,-,-,15,CASSGSRGGNQPQHF,TGTGCCAGCAGTGGGTCCAGGGGTGGCAATCAGCCCCAGCATTTT
TRBV5-1,TRBJ2-3,-,-,15,CASSEIHRGTDTQYF,TGCGCCAGCTCCGAAATCCACAGGGGCACAGATACGCAGTATTTT
TRBV18,TRBJ2-4,TRBD1,-,17,CASSTSGTGLAKNIQYF,TGTGCCAGCTCGACCAGTGGGACAGGCTTAGCCAAAAACATTCAGTACTTC
TRBV11-2,TRBJ1-4,TRBD1,-,15,CASSLGDRGSEKLFF,TGTGCCAGCAGCTTGGGAGACAGGGGATCCGAAAAACTGTTTTTT
TRBV28,TRBJ1-6,TRBD1,once,15,CASSLPDRRNSPLHF,TGTGCCAGCAGTTTACCGGACAGGCGGAATTCACCCCTCCACTTT
TRBV18,TRBJ1-2,-,-,14,CASSDRQGLDGYTF,TGTGCCAGCTCAGACCGGCAGGGGTTGGATGGCTACACCTTC
TRBV27,TRBJ1-1,-,-,13,CASSHTGVTEAFF,TGTGCCAGCTCCCATACGGGGGTCACTGAAGCTTTCTTT
TRBV30,TRBJ1-2,TRBD1,-,15,CASPGQKAANYGYTF,TGTGCCTCACCGGGACAGAAAGCAGCTAACTATGGCTACACCTTC
TRBV5-6,TRBJ1-2,-,few,16,CASSLPGQGTGTGYTF,TGTGCCAGCAGCTTGCCCGGGCAGGGGACCGGAACGGGCTACACCTTC
TRBV27,TRBJ2-2,TRBD2,-,18,CASSLLGGLAGVTGELFF,TGTGCCAGCAGTTTGTTAGGCGGACTAGCGGGGGTCACCGGGGAGCTGTTTTTT
TRBV7-3,TRBJ2-3,-,-,16,CASSLVPDFSQDTQYF,TGTGCCAGCAGCTTAGTCCCGGACTTTTCCCAAGATACGCAGTATTTT
TRBV6-6,TRBJ2-7,-,-,13,CASFSQGIYEQYF,TGTGCCAGTTTCAGCCAGGGGATCTACGAGCAGTACTTC
TRBV27,TRBJ1-4,TRBD1,few,16,CASSQAGQGGSEKLFF,TGTGCCAGCAGTCAAGCCGGACAGGGGGGAAGTGAAAAACTGTTTTTT
TRBV12-3/TRBV12-4,TRBJ2-7,-,-,12,CASSPAGYEQYF,TGTGCCAGCAGTCCAGCAGGTTACGAGCAGTACTTC
TRBV29-1,TRBJ1-2,-,once,15,CSVVGVRSRGYGYTF,TGCAGCGTTGTGGGGGTACGAAGCAGGGGCTATGGCTACACCTTC
TRBV6-1,TRBJ2-5,-,once,15,CASSDGAGGSETQYF,TGTGCCAGCAGTGATGGTGCAGGGGGGTCGGAGACCCAGTACTTC
TRBV7-9,TRBJ1-1,-,-,14,CASSFRSPSPEAFF,TGTGCCAGCAGCTTTAGGAGTCCATCGCCTGAAGCTTTCTTT
TRBV18,TRBJ1-5,-,-,17,CASSPPQGTLRSQPQHF,TGTGCCAGCTCACCACCCCAGGGCACGCTAAGAAGTCAGCCCCAGCATTTT
TRBV10-3,TRBJ2-7,TRBD1,-,17,CAISEFLRPDRALGQYF,TGTGCCATCAGTGAGTTCCTAAGGCCGGACAGGGCTCTGGGGCAGTACTTC
TRBV6-5,TRBJ2-5,TRBD1,-,14,CASSRTGLQETQYF,TGTGCCAGCAGTCGGACAGGACTTCAAGAGACCCAGTACTTC
TRBV11-3,TRBJ1-3,-,-,14,CASSGQPSGNTIYF,TGTGCCAGCAGTGGACAGCCGTCTGGAAACACCATATATTTT
TRBV2,TRBJ1-5,TRBD1,few,15,CASSEGTGNNQPQHF,TGTGCCAGCAGTGAAGGGACAGGGAACAATCAGCCCCAGCATTTT
TRBV29-1,TRBJ2-2,TRBD2,-,15,CSVGTASGPGGELFF,TGCAGCGTTGGTACGGCTAGCGGGCCCGGCGGGGAGCTGTTTTTT
TRBV10-3,TRBJ1-6,-,-,16,CAISESRGGSISPLHF,TGTGCCATCAGTGAGTCCAGAGGGGGAAGCATCTCACCCCTCCACTTT
TRBV5-6,TRBJ1-6,-,-,13,CASSTTDRSGLHF,TGTGCCAGCAGCACGACAGACCGTTCAGGCCTCCACTTT
TRBV12-3/TRBV12-4,TRBJ2-3,-,-,13,CASRLQSTDTQYF,TGTGCCAGCAGGCTACAGAGCACAGATACGCAGTATTTT
TRBV10-2,TRBJ2-2,TRBD1,-,13,CASSEFETGILFF,TGCGCCAGCAGTGAGTTTGAGACAGGGATCCTGTTTTTT
TRBV11-2,TRBJ1-1,-,-,16,CASSPNRPGAGAEAFF,TGTGCCAGCAGCCCGAATAGACCAGGGGCAGGTGCTGAAGCTTTCTTT
TRBV5-1,TRBJ1-2,-,-,13,CASSLKGDYGYTF,TGCGCCAGCAGCTTGAAAGGGGACTATGGCTACACCTTC
TRBV9,TRBJ1-6,TRBD1,-,18,CASSAGSPGGVSLSPLHF,TGTGCCAGCAGCGCCGGATCTCCAGGGGGCGTCAGCCTCTCACCCCTCCACTTT
TRBV27,TRBJ1-2,TRBD1,-,12,CASWDRGYGYTF,TGTGCCAGCTGGGACAGGGGGTACGGCTACACCTTC
TRBV3-1/TRBV3-2,TRBJ1-2,-,-,15,CASSQGHSGGYGYTF,TGTGCCAGCAGCCAAGGACATAGTGGAGGATATGGCTACACCTTC
TRBV7-9,TRBJ1-5,TRBD1,-,16,CASSQGVGMGYQPQHF,TGTGCCAGCAGCCAGGGGGTGGGAATGGGGTATCAGCCCCAGCATTTT
TRBV6-4,TRBJ2-1,TRBD2,many,16,CASSDSGAGGPSEQFF,TGTGCCAGCAGTGACTCGGGAGCGGGAGGGCCCAGTGAGCAGTTCTTC
TRBV19,TRBJ1-1,-,-,13,CASSIGGGAEAFF,TGTGCCAGTAGTATAGGCGGGGGAGCTGAAGCTTTCTTT
TRBV7-8,TRBJ2-7,-,-,12,CASSLQGYEQYF,TGTGCCAGCAGCCTACAGGGCTACGAGCAGTACTTC
TRBV19,TRBJ1-1,-,-,11,CASSIQREAFF,TGTGCCAGTAGTATCCAGCGTGAAGCTTTCTTT